These T cell receptor beta chains were read from a single sample in a study of blood T cell repertoires in COVID-19. The table came from immunoSEQ multiplex PCR; TCRdb's copy has only in-frame clones and leaves some out. The sample yields approximately 440,000 clones, roughly 91% seen once. The sequencing sample was made of PBMCs or T cells enriched from blood (not recorded which). The origin of the receptors is a man younger than 30 who had recovered from COVID-19. Each CDR3 is given with its conserved first and last residue.

CDR3aa,v_gene,j_gene
CASSSPGTGVRAGELFF,TRBV11-2,TRBJ2-2
CAWSVTYRRGNQPQHF,TRBV30,TRBJ1-5
CASSQDSGVQPQHF,TRBV3-1/TRBV3-2,TRBJ1-5
CASSSAGTGKSYGYTF,TRBV5-4,TRBJ1-2
CASSYSVRTNYGYTF,TRBV6-5,TRBJ1-2
CASSLGQGTYEQYF,TRBV11-3,TRBJ2-7
CASSLGLAGTGELFF,TRBV5-1,TRBJ2-2
CASATQGGGGNTIYF,TRBV6-5,TRBJ1-3
CASRRTSGVYEQYF,TRBV7-2,TRBJ2-7
CASSYSPEYQPQHF,TRBV6-5,TRBJ1-5
CASSQAATGTGELFF,TRBV3-1/TRBV3-2,TRBJ2-2
CASSLYPGNNEQFF,TRBV7-9,TRBJ2-1
CASHTRGGRTGELFF,TRBV13,TRBJ2-2
CASSSYQGAGEAFF,TRBV7-8,TRBJ1-1